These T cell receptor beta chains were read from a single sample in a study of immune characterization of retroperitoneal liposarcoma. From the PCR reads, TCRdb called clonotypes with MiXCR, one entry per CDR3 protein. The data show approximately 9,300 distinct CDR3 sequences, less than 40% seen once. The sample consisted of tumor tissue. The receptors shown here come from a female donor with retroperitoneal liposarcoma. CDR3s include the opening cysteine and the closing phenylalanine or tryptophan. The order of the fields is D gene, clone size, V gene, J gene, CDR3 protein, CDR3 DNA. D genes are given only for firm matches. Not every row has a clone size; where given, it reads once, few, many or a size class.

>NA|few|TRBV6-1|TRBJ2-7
CASSPTGTESYEQYF
TGTGCCAGCAGTCCTACCGGGACCGAATCCTACGAGCAGTACTTC
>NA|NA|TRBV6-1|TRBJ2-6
CASSEALRGTGANVLTF
TGTGCCAGCAGTGAAGCGCTTCGAGGGACTGGGGCCAACGTCCTGACTTTC
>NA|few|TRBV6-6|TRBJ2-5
CASSYSITEETQYF
TGTGCCAGCAGTTACTCGATTACGGAAGAGACCCAGTACTTC
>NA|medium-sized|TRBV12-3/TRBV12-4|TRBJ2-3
CASSLIYRPDTQYF
TGTGCCAGCAGTTTAATCTATCGGCCAGATACGCAGTATTTT
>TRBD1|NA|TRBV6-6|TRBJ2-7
CASSYYGQAYEQYF
TGTGCCAGCAGTTACTACGGACAGGCCTACGAGCAGTACTTC
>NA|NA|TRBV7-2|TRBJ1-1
CASSLDPGTTTEAFF
TGTGCCAGCAGCTTAGACCCAGGGACAACCACTGAAGCTTTCTTT
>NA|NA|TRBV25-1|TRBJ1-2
CASSGPGPQVYGYTF
TGTGCCAGCAGTGGCCCAGGCCCACAGGTCTATGGCTACACCTTC
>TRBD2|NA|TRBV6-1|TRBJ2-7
CASSESGGVNEQYF
TGTGCCAGCAGTGAGAGCGGGGGTGTCAATGAGCAGTACTTC
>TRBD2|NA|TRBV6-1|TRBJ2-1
CASSPLAGGKNEQFF
TGTGCCAGCAGCCCACTAGCGGGAGGTAAGAATGAGCAGTTCTTC
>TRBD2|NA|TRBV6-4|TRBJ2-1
CASSLTSGSSYNEQFF
TGTGCCAGCAGTTTAACTAGCGGGAGCTCCTACAATGAGCAGTTCTTC
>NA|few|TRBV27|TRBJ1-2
CASKTRPDSYGYTF
TGTGCCAGCAAGACACGGCCGGATTCCTATGGCTACACCTTC
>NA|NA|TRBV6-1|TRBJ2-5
CASSEGLWQETQYF
TGTGCCAGCAGTGAAGGACTTTGGCAAGAGACCCAGTACTTC
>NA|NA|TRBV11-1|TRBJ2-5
CASSPDTLETQYF
TGTGCCAGCAGCCCGGACACTTTAGAGACCCAGTACTTC
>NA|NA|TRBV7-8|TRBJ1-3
CASSLKATETGNTIYF
TGTGCCAGCAGCTTAAAAGCGACAGAGACTGGAAACACCATATATTTT
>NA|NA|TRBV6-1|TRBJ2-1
CASSIIRTKEQFF
TGTGCCAGCAGTATCATACGGACCAAAGAGCAGTTCTTC
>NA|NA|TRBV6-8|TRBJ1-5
CASSYRVDNQPQHF
TGTGCCAGCAGTTACAGGGTCGACAATCAGCCCCAGCATTTT
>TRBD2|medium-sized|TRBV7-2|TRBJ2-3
CASSLAGTIRGDTQYF
TGTGCCAGCAGCTTAGCGGGGACTATCCGGGGAGATACGCAGTATTTT
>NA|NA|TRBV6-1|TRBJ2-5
CASRLSARSYNEQYF
TGTGCCAGCAGACTTAGCGCCCGATCCTACAATGAGCAGTACTTC
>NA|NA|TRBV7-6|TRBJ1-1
CASTPRGGENTEAFF
TGTGCCAGCACTCCCCGGGGGGGAGAGAACACTGAAGCTTTCTTT
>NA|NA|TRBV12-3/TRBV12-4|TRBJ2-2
CASTFPGWENTGELFF
TGTGCCAGCACCTTCCCGGGGTGGGAAAACACCGGGGAGCTGTTTTTT
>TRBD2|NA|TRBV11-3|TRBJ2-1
CASSSPGGLTGEQLF
TGTGCCAGCAGCTCACCGGGGGGGCTCACGGGCGAGCAGTTATTC
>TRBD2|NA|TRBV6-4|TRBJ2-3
CASSAAGGTDTQYF
TGTGCCAGCAGTGCAGCGGGAGGGACAGATACGCAGTATTTT
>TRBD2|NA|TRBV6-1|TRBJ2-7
CASRGSGRDIYEQYF
TGTGCCAGCCGGGGTAGCGGGAGGGATATCTACGAGCAGTACTTC
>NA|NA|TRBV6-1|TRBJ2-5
CASSDLEPYNEQYF
TGTGCCAGCAGTGATTTGGAGCCTTACAATGAGCAGTACTTC
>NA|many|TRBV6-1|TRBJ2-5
CASSALQGLRETQYF
TGTGCCAGCAGTGCCCTACAGGGTTTGAGAGAGACCCAGTACTTC
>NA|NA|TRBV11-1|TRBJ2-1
CASSLRGFQRNEQFF
TGTGCCAGCAGCTTACGGGGATTCCAACGGAATGAGCAGTTCTTC